These 6 T cell receptor beta chains were all obtained from the same sample, sequenced in a study of T cell responses to AZD1222 COVID-19 vaccine. The assay was immunoSEQ multiplex PCR, and TCRdb's table has in-frame clones only and misses some. This sample has 130,000 or so clones, with 70% to 90% found just once. The input for sequencing was peripheral blood, taken on day 0 of AZD1222 vaccination. The origin of the receptors is an adult in good health.

This chain connects TRBV30 to TRBJ1-1; the D is unclear. The CDR3 length is 13 residues. Germline V gives CDR1 GTSNPN, CDR2 SVGIG (reference sequence). Trimming removed 0 bases at V and 1 base at J, with 6 bases between. CDR3 protein: CAWSVSSNTEAFF. CDR3 coding DNA: TGTGCCTGGAGTGTAAGTTCGAACACTGAAGCTTTCTTT.

The V call is TRBV3-1 (or the pseudogene TRBV3-2), the J call TRBJ2-1, with 10 bases that match TRBD2. The CDR3 is made up of 15 amino acids. Germline-derived CDR1 and CDR2 are LGHDT and YNNKEL (reference sequence). V lost 6 bases and J lost 4; bases outside the gene matches: 6. CDR3 amino acids: CASSRVLAGYNEQFF. CDR3 nucleotide sequence: TGTGCCAGCAGTCGAGTACTAGCGGGGTACAATGAGCAGTTCTTC.

The chain links TRBV11-2 to TRBJ1-3; no reliable D call. Trimming took off 3 bases at V and 1 base at J, with 1 base between the two ends. Germline loops: CDR1 SGHAT, CDR2 FQNNGV. The CDR3 loop spans 12 amino acids. CDR3 protein: CASSFSGNTIYF. The CDR3 DNA reads as TGTGCCAGCAGCTTTTCTGGAAACACCATATATTTT.

This clone appeared once. The chain carries TRBV21-1 and TRBJ1-4. TRBV21-1 is flagged as a pseudogene. CDR3 length: 16 residues. CDR3 sequence (DNA): TGTGCCAGCAGACCCCCCAGGGGCAGGGGAGGGGAAAAACTGTTTTTT. Translated, it gives CASRPPRGRGGEKLFF.

The CDR3 here is CASSPHRGLAGYGYTF. For the CDR3, the DNA is TGTGCCAGCAGTCCTCACAGGGGGTTGGCCGGCTATGGCTACACCTTC. The genes are TRBV27 and TRBJ1-2, with 8 bases that match TRBD1. This CDR3 region has 16 residues. The germline V gene encodes CDR1 MNHEY and CDR2 SMNVEV (reference sequence). The V segment lost 5 bases and the J segment 4 bases; nucleotides outside the gene matches: 12.

V is TRBV11-2 and J is TRBJ2-2; D ambiguous. Germline-derived CDR1 and CDR2 are SGHAT and FQNNGV. The CDR3 is 12 residues long. Trimming took 3 bases from V and 8 from J, leaving 7 bases between them. CDR3 sequence reads: CASSFSGGELFF. The CDR3 nucleotides read TGTGCCAGCAGCTTCTCAGGTGGGGAGCTGTTTTTT.